These 28 T cell receptor beta chains came from one sample sequenced in a study of metastatic and nonmetastatic thyroid tumors. With MiXCR, TCRdb called clones anew from the PCR reads. Altogether about 89,000 clones are present, around 13% being singletons, with the ten largest covering roughly 9.1%. Each patient went into thyroid surgery without having received any treatment. Material for sequencing was tumor tissue. These receptors were collected from a female donor with papillary thyroid cancer or a benign thyroid nodule (not recorded which). Some clones in this sample may be carry-over from other donors' samples.

This clone was observed at least ten times. In the same sample, other DNA sequences code for this CDR3. The chain is built from TRBV7-3 and TRBJ2-2; possibly TRBD1 for D (5 bases). Trimming shortened V by 5 bases and J by 3 bases, and 13 bases separated the two germline ends. CDR3 length equals 15 residues. Germline CDR1 reads SGHTA; CDR2 reads FQGTGA. The CDR3 region has the DNA TGTGCCAGCAGCCCCTGGCCAGGGTACACCGGGGAGCTGTTTTTT. Its protein is CASSPWPGYTGELFF.

V and J are TRBV7-9 and TRBJ1-1; TRBD1 agrees at 9 bases. V shed 7 bases and J 1 base; nucleotides not matched to a gene: 4. Germline CDR1 reads SEHNR; CDR2 reads FQNEAQ (reference sequence). The CDR3 is 14 amino acids. The CDR3: CASKLGQGNTEAFF. In DNA form, the CDR3 reads TGTGCCAGCAAGCTGGGACAGGGGAACACTGAAGCTTTCTTT.

The chain links TRBV5-8 to TRBJ2-3; a weak D match, TRBD2 (5 bases). The V gene lost 0 bases and the J gene lost 11 bases, with 10 bases spanning the gap. The CDR3 spans 12 residues. Germline CDR1 SGHTS, CDR2 YDEGEE. CDR3 sequence (DNA): TGTGCCAGCAGCTTGGCTCTGAGCGGGCAGTATTTT. It encodes CASSLALSGQYF. Based on the CDR3 plus reference TRBV5-8 and TRBJ2-3, the full variable domain is EAGVTQSPTHLIKTRGQQATLRCSPISGHTSVYWYQQALGLGLQFLLWYDEGEERNRGNFPPRFSGRQFPNYSSELNVNALELEDSALYLCASSLALSGQYFGPGTRLTVL.

This clone has ten or more counts. The chain links TRBV6-6 to TRBJ2-7, with D perhaps TRBD1 (6 bases). Germline V gene data show CDR1 as MNHNY and CDR2 as SVGAGI (reference sequence). CDR3 length: 16 amino acids. With 1 base removed from V and 4 bases from J, the gap between germline ends came to 17 bases. The CDR3 sequence is CASSYFRRDIAYEQYF. For the CDR3, the DNA is TGTGCCAGCAGTTACTTCCGTCGGGACATAGCTTACGAGCAGTACTTC.

The sample holds one count of this clone. This may be a read error, as it is one base from a much larger clone. The chain is built from TRBV18 and TRBJ2-7, with 8 positions matching TRBD1. There are 15 residues in the CDR3. V shed 2 bases and J 3 bases; nucleotides not matched to a gene: 6. Germline loops: CDR1 KGHSH, CDR2 LQKENI. DNA of the CDR3: TGTGCCAGCTCACCAGGGTACACAGGGGGCTACGAGCAGTACTTC. This encodes CASSPGYTGGYEQYF.

This clone was seen at least ten times. This chain uses TRBV12-3 or TRBV12-4 with TRBJ1-3; D possibly corresponds to TRBD1 (5 bases). V gave up 4 bases and J gave up 0 bases, with 7 bases separating them. This CDR3 comprises 14 residues. The CDR3 bases are TGTGCCAGCAGTTGGGGGACCTCTGGAAACACCATATATTTT. The encoded protein is CASSWGTSGNTIYF.

This clone was detected only a few times. A single base separates this from a much larger clone, so it may be a read error. The rearrangement uses TRBV10-1 and TRBJ2-7, with D possibly matching TRBD2 (5 bases). This CDR3 spans 11 amino acids. The germline V gene has CDR1 WNHNN and CDR2 SYGVQD (reference sequence). V was trimmed by 4 bases and J by 7 bases, leaving 8 bases between them. This CDR3 is CASSVSGEQYF. The DNA for the CDR3 is TGCGCCAGCAGTGTGTCGGGGGAGCAGTACTTC.

This clone was detected many times. This CDR3 is CASSWTSGSSHEQFF. CDR3 nucleotide sequence: TGCGCCAGCAGCTGGACTAGCGGGTCCAGTCATGAGCAGTTCTTC. V is TRBV5-1 and J is TRBJ2-1; TRBD2 matches 11 bases. The J segment lost 8 bases and the V segment lost 3 bases, leaving 7 bases of the junction unmatched. The CDR3 has 15 residues. Germline values: CDR1 SGHRS, CDR2 YFSETQ.

This clone showed up many times. The gene calls are TRBV29-1 and TRBJ1-1; perhaps TRBD1 as D (5 bases). Trimming removed 5 bases at V and 2 bases at J, with 9 bases between. The CDR3 loop spans 12 amino acids. Germline V CDR1 and CDR2: SQVTM, ANQGSEA. The CDR3 sequence: CSVTTDNTEAFF. The CDR3 bases are TGCAGCGTTACGACAGACAACACTGAAGCTTTCTTT. Based on the CDR3 plus reference TRBV29-1 and TRBJ1-1, the full variable domain is SAVISQKPSRDICQRGTSLTIQCQVDSQVTMMFWYRQQPGQSLTLIATANQGSEATYESGFVIDKFPISRPNLTFSTLTVSNMSPEDSSIYLCSVTTDNTEAFFGQGTRLTVV.

This clone appeared many times. Distinct nucleotide sequences in the sample also encode this CDR3. This chain connects TRBV19 to TRBJ1-2; tentative D call: TRBD1 (5 bases). Germline values: CDR1 LNHDA, CDR2 SQIVND (reference sequence). The CDR3 is 13 amino acids. V was clipped by 4 bases and J by 4 bases, with 10 bases between them. CDR3 sequence reads: CASSNGTAYGYTF. The CDR3 nucleotides are TGTGCCAGTAGTAATGGGACGGCCTATGGCTACACCTTC.

The sample holds many counts of this clone. J is TRBJ1-2 and V is TRBV5-1; D perhaps matches TRBD1 (5 bases). V was pared by 0 bases and J by 3 bases, with 15 bases between. CDR3 length equals 16 residues. The germline V gene encodes CDR1 SGHRS and CDR2 YFSETQ. CDR3: CASSLDPGRVDYGYTF. DNA of the CDR3: TGCGCCAGCAGCTTGGATCCGGGCAGGGTGGACTATGGCTACACCTTC.

With regard to this clone: With a much larger clone just one base away, this may be a read error. The J gene is TRBJ2-7, the V gene TRBV28; D gene uncertain. V was pared by 4 bases and J by 2 bases, with 6 bases between. This CDR3 is 12 amino acids long. Looked up from germline, CDR1 is MDHEN and CDR2 is SYDVKM. The CDR3 region has the DNA TGTGCCAGCAGTTCCCACACCTACGAGCAGTACTTC. Translated: CASSSHTYEQYF.

In its sample, this clone was seen a few times. This sequence may be a read error, since a much larger clone differs from it by one base. The chain is built from TRBV24-1 and TRBJ2-1; D not resolved. Germline V CDR1 and CDR2: KGHDR, SFDVKD. The V end lost 3 bases, the J end lost 7 bases, and 15 bases lay between the germline ends. This CDR3 contains 15 residues. The CDR3 bases are TGTGCCACCAGTGATCTTGGAAGTCGGAGTAATGAGCAGTTCTTC. It encodes CATSDLGSRSNEQFF.

Concerning this clone itself: This same CDR3 is encoded by further DNA sequences in the sample. The chain is built from TRBV5-6 and TRBJ2-7, with D perhaps assigned TRBD1 or TRBD2 (6 bases each). V lost 4 bases to trimming and J lost 6 bases, with 20 bases between them. The germline V gene has CDR1 SGHDT and CDR2 YYEEEE. The length of the CDR3 is 15 residues. DNA of the CDR3: TGTGCCAGCAGCCCCGACGGGGGCGCTGTAGGCGAGCAGTACTTC. Translating gives CASSPDGGAVGEQYF.

Worth noting for this clone: A much larger clone sits a single nucleotide away, making a read error possible. The chain employs TRBV20-1 and TRBJ2-3, with 9 bases identical to TRBD2. This CDR3 is built from 15 residues. V shed 3 bases, J shed 2 bases, and the junction held 6 bases outside the gene matches. Germline-derived CDR1 and CDR2 are DFQATT and SNEGSKA (reference sequence). The CDR3: CSASQAGGVTDTQYF. In DNA form, the CDR3 reads TGCAGTGCTAGCCAAGCGGGAGGCGTCACAGATACGCAGTATTTT.

This clone was seen at least ten times. Different DNA sequences within this sample yield the same CDR3. V usage is TRBV11-2 and J usage is TRBJ2-5; unclear D gene. V lost 3 bases to trimming and J lost 4 bases, with 6 bases between them. Germline loops: CDR1 SGHAT, CDR2 FQNNGV. CDR3 length equals 12 residues. CDR3 DNA sequence: TGTGCCAGCAGCTTCCTAGGAGAGACCCAGTACTTC. Amino acid sequence: CASSFLGETQYF. The full variable domain, rest sourced from reference TRBV11-2 and TRBJ2-5, is EAGVAQSPRYKIIEKRQSVAFWCNPISGHATLYWYQQILGQGPKLLIQFQNNGVVDDSQLPKDRFSAERLKGVDSTLKIQPAKLEDSAVYLCASSFLGETQYFGPGTRLLVL.

This clone was found a few times. This chain joins TRBV6-1 and TRBJ2-2; 7 nucleotides match TRBD2. The CDR3 spans 16 residues. V gave up 5 bases and J gave up 4 bases; unmatched junction bases: 10. Germline V CDR1 and CDR2: MNHNS, SASEGT. The CDR3: CASSKPSGGSTGELFF. CDR3 nucleotides: TGTGCCAGCAGTAAGCCTAGCGGAGGGAGCACCGGGGAGCTGTTTTTT.

This clone was detected ten times or more. The rearrangement joins TRBV5-4 to TRBJ1-6; no clear D. The CDR3 consists of 14 residues. The germline CDR1 and CDR2 sequences are SGHNT and YYREEE (reference sequence). V gave up 4 bases and J gave up 9 bases, with 14 bases separating them. In DNA form, the CDR3 reads TGTGCCAGCAGCCCGGGGAGGAGTGGTTCACCCCTCCACTTT. Protein: CASSPGRSGSPLHF.

This clone has at least ten counts. The chain couples TRBV19 to TRBJ1-2; D unclear. The CDR3 sequence is 13 residues long. V lost 4 bases to trimming and J lost 4 bases, with 10 bases between them. Germline CDR1 is LNHDA and CDR2 is SQIVND (reference sequence). In DNA form, the CDR3 reads TGTGCCAGTAGTAAGAAAGACTTCTATGGCTACACCTTC. This encodes CASSKKDFYGYTF. The full variable domain, with the rest looked up from reference TRBV19 and TRBJ1-2, is DGGITQSPKYLFRKEGQNVTLSCEQNLNHDAMYWYRQDPGQGLRLIYYSQIVNDFQKGDIAEGYSVSREKKESFPLTVTSAQKNPTAFYLCASSKKDFYGYTFGSGTRLTVV.

In regard to this clone: Possible read error: a much larger clone is one base away. The chain links TRBV2 to TRBJ2-2; tentatively, D is TRBD1 (6 bases). The CDR3 consists of 15 residues. Germline assignment: CDR1 SNHLY and CDR2 FYNNEI. The CDR3 DNA reads as TGTGCCAGCAGTGGGGAGCAGGGGACGTCCGGGGAGCTGTCTTTT. Translation: CASSGEQGTSGELSF.

This clone was found many times. The rearrangement links TRBV9 to TRBJ2-1, with 7 bases identical to TRBD1. The CDR3 is 14 residues long. Trimming removed 3 bases from V and 4 bases from J; junction bases left unmatched: 4. In germline, CDR1 is SGDLS, CDR2 YYNGEE. In DNA form, the CDR3 reads TGTGCCAGCAGCGCCGCGGACAGGTACAATGAGCAGTTCTTC. It specifies CASSAADRYNEQFF. Full variable domain (outside the CDR3, taken from reference TRBV9 and TRBJ2-1): DSGVTQTPKHLITATGQRVTLRCSPRSGDLSVYWYQQSLDQGLQFLIQYYNGEERAKGNILERFSAQQFPDLHSELNLSSLELGDSALYFCASSAADRYNEQFFGPGTRLTVL.

This clone was counted many times. This chain links TRBV25-1 with TRBJ1-2; D call uncertain. Germline CDR1 is MGHDK and CDR2 is SYGVNS. The V and J ends lost 3 bases and 4 bases respectively, with 3 bases between them. The CDR3 is 11 amino acids. The CDR3 bases are TGTGCCAGCAGTGATTTCTATGGCTACACCTTC. Encoded protein: CASSDFYGYTF.

This clone was counted a few times. Other DNA sequences in this specimen translate into the identical CDR3. The chain is built from TRBV5-4 and TRBJ2-7, with 7 bases identical to TRBD2. With 4 bases clipped from V and 4 bases from J, the junction kept 14 bases outside the gene matches. This CDR3 region has 16 residues. Germline values: CDR1 SGHNT, CDR2 YYREEE (reference sequence). CDR3 protein: CASSPPQAGVGYEQYF. DNA for the CDR3: TGTGCCAGCAGCCCACCCCAGGCGGGAGTCGGGTACGAGCAGTACTTC.

To note about this clone: A much more abundant neighbour one base away suggests this may be a read error. The V call is TRBV20-1, the J call TRBJ1-5; possible D gene TRBD1, 6 bases. The CDR3 contains 16 residues. The germline V gene encodes CDR1 DFQATT and CDR2 SNEGSKA (reference sequence). The CDR3 nucleotides read TGCAGTGCTGCATCCGGGACAATATATAGCAATCGGCCCCAGCATTTT. Amino acid sequence: CSAASGTIYSNRPQHF.

This clone appeared a few times. The chain joins TRBV2 to TRBJ2-7; TRBD2 agrees at 7 bases. The length of the CDR3 is 13 residues. V was clipped by 6 bases and J by 2 bases; unmatched bases: 4. The germline gives CDR1 SNHLY, CDR2 FYNNEI. The CDR3 region has the DNA TGTGCCAGCAGGGCTAGCGGAACCTACGAGCAGTACTTC. Translated: CASRASGTYEQYF.

Ten or more counts support this clone. The chain recombines TRBV7-6 with TRBJ1-1; D remains ambiguous. V gave up 2 bases and J gave up 1 base, with 11 bases separating them. CDR1 is SGHVS, CDR2 FNYEAQ, per germline. CDR3 length: 15 amino acids. The CDR3 DNA follows: TGTGCCAGCAGCTTATATGAGGGCGCGAACACTGAAGCTTTCTTT. Encoded protein: CASSLYEGANTEAFF.

This clone was seen many times. J is TRBJ2-7 and V is TRBV5-1; D assignment may be TRBD1 or TRBD2 (5 bases each). Germline V gene lookup returns CDR1 SGHRS and CDR2 YFSETQ. Trimming shortened V by 6 bases and J by 0 bases, and 13 bases separated the two germline ends. This CDR3 is 14 amino acids long. The CDR3 DNA follows: TGCGCCAGCATGCCCGGGACGACCTCCTACGAGCAGTACTTC. Translation: CASMPGTTSYEQYF. Variable domain in full (rest from reference TRBV5-1 and TRBJ2-7): KAGVTQTPRYLIKTRGQQVTLSCSPISGHRSVSWYQQTPGQGLQFLFEYFSETQRNKGNFPGRFSGRQFSNSRSEMNVSTLELGDSALYLCASMPGTTSYEQYFGPGTRLTVT.

This clone was observed at least ten times. This chain joins TRBV6-1 and TRBJ2-3; D is possibly TRBD2 (6 bases). CDR3 size: 14 residues. The germline V gene encodes CDR1 MNHNS and CDR2 SASEGT. Deletions cut 8 bases from V and 2 bases from J, with 14 bases between. CDR3 DNA sequence: TGTGCCAGCGTAGGCGGGGAGATCACAGATACGCAGTATTTT. This encodes CASVGGEITDTQYF.